This TCR beta chain was profiled in a study of blood T cell repertoires in COVID-19. Study-level information: Sites across the United States, Italy and Spain contributed samples from acute and convalescent COVID-19.

Losses at the gene ends were 8 bases for V and 0 bases for J; bases not matched to a gene: 6. The CDR3 length is 17 residues. The germline gives CDR1 MDHEN, CDR2 SYDVKM. TCRdb keeps only in-frame clones here, not all; method: immunoSEQ multiplex PCR. The repertoire holds about 150,000 clones, with 70% to 90% as singletons. Sequenced: peripheral blood. The receptor comes from a man aged 60-69 years with COVID-19, enrolled during active disease. The J gene is TRBJ1-6, the V gene TRBV28, with 11 bases aligning to TRBD1. Here the CDR3 DNA reads TGTGCCAGCGTCCGGGGGACAGGGGGCTCCTATAATTCACCCCTCCACTTT. As protein: CASVRGTGGSYNSPLHF.